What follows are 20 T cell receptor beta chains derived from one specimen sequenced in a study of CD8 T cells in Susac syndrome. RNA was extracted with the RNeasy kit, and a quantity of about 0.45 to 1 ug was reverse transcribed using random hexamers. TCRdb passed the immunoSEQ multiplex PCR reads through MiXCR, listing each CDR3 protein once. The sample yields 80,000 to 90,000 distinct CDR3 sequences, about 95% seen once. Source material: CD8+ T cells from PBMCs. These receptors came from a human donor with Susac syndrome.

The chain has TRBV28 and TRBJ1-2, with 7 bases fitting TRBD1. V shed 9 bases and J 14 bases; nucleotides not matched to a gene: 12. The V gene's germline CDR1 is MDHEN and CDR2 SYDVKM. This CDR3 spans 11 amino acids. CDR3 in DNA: TGTGCCAGTGCGGAGGGGGCCCTGGGGACCTTC. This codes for CASAEGALGTF.

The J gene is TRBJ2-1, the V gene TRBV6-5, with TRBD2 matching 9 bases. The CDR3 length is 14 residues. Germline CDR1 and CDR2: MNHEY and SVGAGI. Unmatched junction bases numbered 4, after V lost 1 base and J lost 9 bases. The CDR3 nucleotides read TGTGCCAGCAGTTACTACGGCGGGAGGGGTGAGCAGTTCTTC. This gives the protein CASSYYGGRGEQFF.

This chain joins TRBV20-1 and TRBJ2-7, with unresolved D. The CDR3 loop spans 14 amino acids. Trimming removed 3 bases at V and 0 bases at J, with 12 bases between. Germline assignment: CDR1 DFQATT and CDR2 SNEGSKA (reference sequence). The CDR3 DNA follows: TGCAGTGCTAGGGATATAAGGCTCTCCTACGAGCAGTACTTC. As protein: CSARDIRLSYEQYF.

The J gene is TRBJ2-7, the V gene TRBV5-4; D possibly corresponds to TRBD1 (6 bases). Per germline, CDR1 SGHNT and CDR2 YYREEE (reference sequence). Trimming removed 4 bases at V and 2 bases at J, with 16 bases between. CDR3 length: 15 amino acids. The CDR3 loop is CASSPIPGTPYEQYF. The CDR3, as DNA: TGTGCCAGCAGCCCCATCCCGGGGACACCCTACGAGCAGTACTTC.

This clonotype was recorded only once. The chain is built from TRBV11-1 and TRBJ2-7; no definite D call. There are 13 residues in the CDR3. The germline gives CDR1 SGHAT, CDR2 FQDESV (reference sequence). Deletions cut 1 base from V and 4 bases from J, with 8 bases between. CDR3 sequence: CASSLGILYEQYF. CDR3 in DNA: TGTGCCAGCAGCTTAGGGATCTTGTACGAGCAGTACTTC.

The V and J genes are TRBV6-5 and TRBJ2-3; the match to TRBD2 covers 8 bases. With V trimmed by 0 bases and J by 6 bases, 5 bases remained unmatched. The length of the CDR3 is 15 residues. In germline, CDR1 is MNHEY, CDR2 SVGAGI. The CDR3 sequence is CASSYSAGGGDTQYF. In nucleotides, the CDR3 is TGTGCCAGCAGTTACTCCGCGGGAGGCGGCGATACGCAGTATTTT.

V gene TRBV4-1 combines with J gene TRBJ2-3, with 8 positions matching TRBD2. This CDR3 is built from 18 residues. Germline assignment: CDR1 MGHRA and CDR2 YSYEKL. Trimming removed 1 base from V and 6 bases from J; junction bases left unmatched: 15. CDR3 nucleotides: TGCGCCAGCAGCCAAGGGGGGCTAGCGGGCCCCTATGGGGATACGCAGTATTTT. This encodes CASSQGGLAGPYGDTQYF.

Here the CDR3 reads CASSHSSDSLVKPQHF. In DNA, the CDR3 is TGTGCCAGCAGTCACTCCTCTGACAGTTTGGTGAAGCCCCAGCATTTT. This sequence joins TRBV28 and TRBJ1-5; maybe TRBD1 (5 bases). Germline assignment: CDR1 MDHEN and CDR2 SYDVKM. Trimming removed 5 bases from V and 8 bases from J, with 22 bases in between. CDR3 length: 16 amino acids. Variable domain in full (rest from reference TRBV28 and TRBJ1-5): DVKVTQSSRYLVKRTGEKVFLECVQDMDHENMFWYRQDPGLGLRLIYFSYDVKMKEKGDIPEGYSVSREKKERFSLILESASTNQTSMYLCASSHSSDSLVKPQHFGDGTRLSIL.

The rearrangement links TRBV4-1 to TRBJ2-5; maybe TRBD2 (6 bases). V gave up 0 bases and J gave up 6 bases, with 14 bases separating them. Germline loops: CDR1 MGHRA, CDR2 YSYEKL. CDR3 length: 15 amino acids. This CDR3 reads CASSQEGGTHQTQYF. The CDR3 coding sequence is TGCGCCAGCAGCCAAGAAGGAGGGACCCATCAGACCCAGTACTTC.

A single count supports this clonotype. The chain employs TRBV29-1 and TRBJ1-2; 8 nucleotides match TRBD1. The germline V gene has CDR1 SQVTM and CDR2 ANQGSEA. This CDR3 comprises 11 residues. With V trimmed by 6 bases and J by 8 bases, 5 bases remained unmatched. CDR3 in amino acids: CSVDRGEGYTF. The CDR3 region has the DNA TGCAGCGTCGACAGGGGAGAAGGCTACACCTTC.

The CDR3: CSARGGRDSAAETQYF. As DNA, the CDR3 is TGCAGTGCTAGAGGTGGCCGGGACTCCGCGGCGGAGACCCAGTACTTC. The V gene is TRBV20-1, the J gene TRBJ2-5; weak D call: TRBD2 (6 bases). Trimming shortened V by 1 base and J by 5 bases, and 20 bases separated the two germline ends. Looked up from germline, CDR1 is DFQATT and CDR2 is SNEGSKA (reference sequence). The CDR3 sequence is 16 residues long.

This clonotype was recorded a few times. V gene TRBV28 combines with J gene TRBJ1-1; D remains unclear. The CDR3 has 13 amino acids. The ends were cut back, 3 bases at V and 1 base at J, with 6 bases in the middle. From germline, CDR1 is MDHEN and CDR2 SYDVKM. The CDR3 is CASSLTRNTEAFF. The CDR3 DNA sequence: TGTGCCAGCAGTTTGACGCGGAACACTGAAGCTTTCTTT.

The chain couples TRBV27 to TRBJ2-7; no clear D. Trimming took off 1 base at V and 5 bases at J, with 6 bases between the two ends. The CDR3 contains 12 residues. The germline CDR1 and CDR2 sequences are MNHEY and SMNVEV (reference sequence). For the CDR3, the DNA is TGTGCCAGCAGTTTATATGGCGACGAGCAGTACTTC. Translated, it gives CASSLYGDEQYF.

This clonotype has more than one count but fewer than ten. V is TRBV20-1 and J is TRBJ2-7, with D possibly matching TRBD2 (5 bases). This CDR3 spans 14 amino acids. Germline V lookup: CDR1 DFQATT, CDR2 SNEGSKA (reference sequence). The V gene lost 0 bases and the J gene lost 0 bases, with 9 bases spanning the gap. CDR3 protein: CSARDLGSSYEQYF. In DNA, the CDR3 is TGCAGTGCTAGAGATCTTGGGAGCTCCTACGAGCAGTACTTC.

Here the CDR3 DNA reads TGCAGCGTTGAAGGTGGGAGCTTATACGAGCAGTACTTC. The encoded protein is CSVEGGSLYEQYF. This sequence joins TRBV29-1 and TRBJ2-7; TRBD2 is a possible D gene (5 bases). The CDR3 length is 13 residues. Trimming left V 1 base short and J 4 bases short, with 11 bases between. Germline lookup yields CDR1 SQVTM and CDR2 ANQGSEA.

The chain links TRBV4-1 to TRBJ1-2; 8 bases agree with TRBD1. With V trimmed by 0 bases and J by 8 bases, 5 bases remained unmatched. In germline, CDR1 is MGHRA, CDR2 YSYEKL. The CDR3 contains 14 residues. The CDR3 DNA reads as TGCGCCAGCAGCCAAGAGGACAGGGTAGGAGGCTACACCTTC. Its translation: CASSQEDRVGGYTF.

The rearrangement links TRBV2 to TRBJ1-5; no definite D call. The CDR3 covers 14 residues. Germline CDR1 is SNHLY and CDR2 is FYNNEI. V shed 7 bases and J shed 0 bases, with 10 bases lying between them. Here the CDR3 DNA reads TGTGCCAGCATGTACAGTGATAGCAATCAGCCCCAGCATTTT. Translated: CASMYSDSNQPQHF.

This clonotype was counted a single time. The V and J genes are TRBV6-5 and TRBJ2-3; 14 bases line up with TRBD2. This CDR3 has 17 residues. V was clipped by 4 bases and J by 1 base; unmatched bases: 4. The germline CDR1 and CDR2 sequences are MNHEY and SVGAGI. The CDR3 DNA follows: TGTGCCAGCAGTTGGGGGACTAGCGGGAGAGGCACAGATACGCAGTATTTT. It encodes CASSWGTSGRGTDTQYF.

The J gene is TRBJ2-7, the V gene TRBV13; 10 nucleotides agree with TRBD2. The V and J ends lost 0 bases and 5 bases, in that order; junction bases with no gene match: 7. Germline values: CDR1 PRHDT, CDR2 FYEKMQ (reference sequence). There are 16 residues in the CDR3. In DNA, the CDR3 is TGTGCCAGCAGCTTAGGCGTTAGCGGGAGGTTCAACGAGCAGTACTTC. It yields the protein CASSLGVSGRFNEQYF.

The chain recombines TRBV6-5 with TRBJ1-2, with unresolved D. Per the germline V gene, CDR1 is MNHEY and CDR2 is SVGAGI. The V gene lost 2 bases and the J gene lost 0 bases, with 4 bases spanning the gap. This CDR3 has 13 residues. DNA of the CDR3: TGTGCCAGCAGTTACAGGGCTAACTATGGCTACACCTTC. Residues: CASSYRANYGYTF.